Presented here are 25 T cell receptor beta chains from one specimen sequenced in a study of identical twins. Via MiXCR, TCRdb re-called the 5' RACE reads, giving one row per CDR3 protein. The top ten clones hold around 1.5% of a sample with 700,000 to 950,000 distinct CDR3 sequences, approximately 13% of them seen once. The same sample was also studied in work on yellow fever vaccine responses in identical twins.

The sequencing sample was made of PBMCs. All receptors come from a young woman in good health.

This clonotype occurred many times. CDR3 nucleotides: TGTGCCAGCATGACTCTAGCGGGCCATGAGCAGTTCTTC. Protein sequence: CASMTLAGHEQFF. The rearrangement uses TRBV6-2 or TRBV6-3 and TRBJ2-1, with 8 bases that match TRBD2. The CDR3 length is 13 residues. Germline trimming cut 7 bases from V and 8 bases from J; bases unmatched to any gene: 7. Germline CDR1 MNHEY, CDR2 SVGEGT.

This chain joins TRBV20-1 and TRBJ2-1; D is unresolved. The V and J ends lost 1 base and 1 base respectively, with 11 bases between them. The CDR3 runs to 15 residues. Germline V gives CDR1 DFQATT, CDR2 SNEGSKA (reference sequence). This CDR3 is CSARGTGRSYNEQFF. The CDR3 DNA follows: TGCAGTGCTAGAGGGACGGGTAGGTCCTACAATGAGCAGTTCTTC.

This clonotype is labeled as large. The gene calls are TRBV2 and TRBJ1-5; D might be TRBD1 (5 bases). Per germline, CDR1 SNHLY and CDR2 FYNNEI. This CDR3 region has 14 residues. The V end was cut by 3 bases, the J end by 1 base, with 7 bases between. The CDR3 loop is CASSEGRSNQPQHF. CDR3 nucleotide sequence: TGTGCCAGCAGTGAGGGACGCAGCAATCAGCCCCAGCATTTT.

A few counts support this clonotype. The chain couples TRBV5-1 to TRBJ2-1; 13 nucleotides align to TRBD2. In germline, CDR1 is SGHRS, CDR2 YFSETQ. The CDR3 is 15 amino acids. Losses at the gene ends were 4 bases for V and 8 bases for J; bases not matched to a gene: 6. CDR3 residues: CASSPWTSGSDEQFF. CDR3 DNA: TGCGCCAGCAGCCCGTGGACTAGCGGGAGCGATGAGCAGTTCTTC.

This clonotype was counted a few times. The V call is TRBV3-1, the J call TRBJ2-5, with TRBD2 as a possible D gene (5 bases). CDR3 size: 15 residues. CDR1 LGHDT and CDR2 YNNKEL come from the germline V gene (reference sequence). V lost 7 bases to trimming and J lost 5 bases, with 20 bases between them. CDR3 nucleotide sequence: TGTGCCAGCACTCTGGGGAGTAAGGGCCTTGAGACCCAGTACTTC. Residues: CASTLGSKGLETQYF.

This chain connects TRBV6-1 to TRBJ1-1; D is undetermined. The V end was cut by 9 bases, the J end by 5 bases, with 10 bases between. In germline, CDR1 is MNHNS, CDR2 SASEGT. The CDR3 spans 11 residues. CDR3 sequence reads: CASLRLTEAFF. The CDR3 DNA reads as TGTGCCAGTTTGAGGTTGACTGAAGCTTTCTTT.

This clonotype was counted between two and nine times. This chain connects TRBV5-6 to TRBJ1-5, with 8 positions matching TRBD1. Germline V gives CDR1 SGHDT, CDR2 YYEEEE. The V and J ends lost 1 base and 5 bases, in that order; junction bases with no gene match: 8. The CDR3 loop spans 16 amino acids. CDR3 sequence: CASSLYFDRGDQPQHF. In DNA form, the CDR3 reads TGTGCCAGCAGCTTGTACTTTGACAGGGGTGATCAGCCCCAGCATTTT.

This rearrangement joins TRBV20-1 to TRBJ2-3; D might be TRBD1 or TRBD2, each matching 5 bases. Trimming cost V 3 bases and J 6 bases, with 16 bases left between them. Germline V CDR1 and CDR2: DFQATT, SNEGSKA (reference sequence). This CDR3 comprises 14 residues. The CDR3 region has the DNA TGCAGTGCTAGTACGGGGTCCAGGGCGGATACGCAGTATTTT. It translates to CSASTGSRADTQYF.

This clonotype showed up many times. The chain couples TRBV6-1 to TRBJ1-5, with D unclear. CDR1 MNHNS and CDR2 SASEGT come from the germline V gene. This CDR3 has 15 amino acids. V was shortened by 3 bases and J by 0 bases, with 9 bases between the two germline ends. CDR3 sequence reads: CASSDRFNSNQPQHF. DNA of the CDR3: TGTGCCAGCAGTGACAGATTTAATAGCAATCAGCCCCAGCATTTT.

In this sample, this clonotype turned up a few times. V usage is TRBV28 and J usage is TRBJ2-3; D ambiguous. The ends were cut back, 4 bases at V and 8 bases at J, with 4 bases in the middle. The CDR3 contains 10 residues. Germline CDR1 is MDHEN and CDR2 is SYDVKM. The DNA for the CDR3 is TGTGCCAGCAGTTCATCTACGCAGTATTTT. Translation gives CASSSSTQYF.

This clonotype was seen more than once but under ten times. This sequence joins TRBV10-3 and TRBJ2-7; the match to TRBD2 covers 9 bases. The CDR3 covers 14 residues. Germline lookup yields CDR1 ENHRY and CDR2 SYGVKD. V lost 2 bases and J lost 4; bases outside the gene matches: 3. The CDR3 protein is CAISEGLARYEQYF. In DNA, the CDR3 is TGTGCCATCAGTGAGGGACTAGCGAGATACGAGCAGTACTTC.

This clonotype was detected only a few times. J is TRBJ2-3 and V is TRBV14; D may be TRBD1 (6 bases). Germline V gives CDR1 SGHDN, CDR2 FVKESK. The CDR3 contains 16 residues. V lost 0 bases and J lost 7, with 17 bases in between. The CDR3 DNA sequence: TGTGCCAGCAGCCAAGAGTGGGCAGGGGAGCAGCATACGCAGTATTTT. As protein: CASSQEWAGEQHTQYF.

This chain joins TRBV10-1 and TRBJ2-1; TRBD2 agrees at 8 bases. CDR3 length: 15 residues. Germline V gene lookup returns CDR1 WNHNN and CDR2 SYGVQD (reference sequence). After removal of 2 bases from V and 7 bases from J, the junction contained 7 bases not matched to a gene. As DNA, the CDR3 is TGCGCCAGCAGTGAGAGCCTAGCGGGTAGAAATGAGCAGTTCTTC. Its protein product is CASSESLAGRNEQFF.

The rearrangement joins TRBV6-5 to TRBJ2-3; D may be TRBD2 (6 bases). Per the germline V gene, CDR1 is MNHEY and CDR2 is SVGAGI. With 4 bases removed from V and 0 bases from J, the gap between germline ends came to 23 bases. The CDR3 is 19 residues long. The CDR3 protein is CASSSYAAAGYASTDTQYF. DNA of the CDR3: TGTGCCAGCAGTTCTTACGCGGCGGCGGGGTACGCTAGCACAGATACGCAGTATTTT.

This clonotype has just a few counts. The chain uses TRBV4-1 and TRBJ2-1; possibly TRBD2 for D (6 bases). Deletions cut 7 bases from V and 6 bases from J, with 22 bases between. Germline CDR1 reads MGHRA; CDR2 reads YSYEKL. The CDR3 consists of 16 residues. This chain's CDR3 is CASNFGVDGGRNEQFF. As DNA, the CDR3 is TGCGCCAGCAATTTCGGGGTAGACGGGGGACGCAATGAGCAGTTCTTC.

This clonotype was seen only a few times. The chain links TRBV12-3 or TRBV12-4 to TRBJ1-5; a weak D match, TRBD1 (5 bases). This CDR3 comprises 14 residues. Trimming removed 6 bases at V and 6 bases at J, with 15 bases between. CDR3 sequence: CASSAGSGGQPQHF. CDR3 DNA sequence: TGTGCCAGCAGCGCGGGGTCCGGGGGTCAGCCCCAGCATTTT.

The chain combines TRBV5-1 with TRBJ2-1, with 9 bases fitting TRBD2. Germline CDR1 reads SGHRS; CDR2 reads YFSETQ. The CDR3 runs to 16 residues. After removal of 4 bases from V and 3 bases from J, the junction contained 8 bases not matched to a gene. CDR3 nucleotides: TGCGCCAGCAGCCCCCCTGGTAGCGGGAGCTACAATGAGCAGTTCTTC. It translates to CASSPPGSGSYNEQFF. Combining the CDR3 with reference TRBV5-1 and TRBJ2-1 gives the whole variable domain KAGVTQTPRYLIKTRGQQVTLSCSPISGHRSVSWYQQTPGQGLQFLFEYFSETQRNKGNFPGRFSGRQFSNSRSEMNVSTLELGDSALYLCASSPPGSGSYNEQFFGPGTRLTVL.

This clonotype has just a few counts. The J gene is TRBJ1-5, the V gene TRBV27, with D perhaps TRBD1 (5 bases). The CDR3 contains 14 residues. Trimming removed 6 bases from V and 1 base from J, with 10 bases in between. Germline CDR1 and CDR2: MNHEY and SMNVEV (reference sequence). CDR3 region: CASRPWGSNQPQHF. The CDR3 coding sequence is TGTGCCAGCAGGCCTTGGGGCAGCAATCAGCCCCAGCATTTT.

A few counts support this clonotype. The CDR3 DNA sequence: TGTGCCAGCAGTTACTCCAGGACTGGCGGGGTATACAATGAGCAGTTCTTC. Translating gives CASSYSRTGGVYNEQFF. The chain carries TRBV6-5 and TRBJ2-1; D might be TRBD2 (6 bases). V was cut by 0 bases and J by 4 bases, with 16 bases left in between. CDR1 and CDR2 from the germline V gene are MNHEY and SVGAGI. This CDR3 comprises 17 residues.

The chain couples TRBV28 to TRBJ1-5; a possible D gene is TRBD1 (6 bases). V gave up 5 bases and J gave up 6 bases, with 17 bases separating them. There are 15 residues in the CDR3. The germline gives CDR1 MDHEN, CDR2 SYDVKM. CDR3 nucleotides: TGTGCCAGCAGTCTCGCCGCAGGGGTGACTCAGCCCCAGCATTTT. It translates to CASSLAAGVTQPQHF.

The chain combines TRBV6-4 with TRBJ2-1; 10 positions match TRBD2. V was clipped by 0 bases and J by 1 base; unmatched bases: 6. This CDR3 has 18 amino acids. The germline CDR1 and CDR2 sequences are MRHNA and SNTAGT. As DNA, the CDR3 is TGTGCCAGCAGTGACTCCCCCCTAGCGGGAGTATCCTACAATGAGCAGTTCTTC. Protein sequence: CASSDSPLAGVSYNEQFF.

This clonotype was counted once. V is TRBV3-1 and J is TRBJ2-7, with D tentatively TRBD1 (6 bases). Trimming cost V 4 bases and J 7 bases, with 17 bases left between them. CDR3 length: 14 amino acids. CDR1 and CDR2 (germline): LGHDT, YNNKEL (reference sequence). The CDR3 DNA sequence: TGTGCCAGCAGCCCCGCCGGGACACATAGAGAGCAGTACTTC. Protein sequence: CASSPAGTHREQYF.

This clonotype has only a few counts. The chain uses TRBV7-8 and TRBJ1-1; a weak D match, TRBD1 (6 bases). This CDR3 has 16 residues. Trimming left V 4 bases short and J 2 bases short, with 17 bases between. Germline V gene data show CDR1 as SGHVS and CDR2 as FQNEAQ. CDR3 nucleotides: TGTGCCAGCAGCTCAGGGGTTGGGGCTCTAAACACTGAAGCTTTCTTT. Translating gives CASSSGVGALNTEAFF.

This rearrangement joins TRBV7-3 to TRBJ2-5, with D possibly matching TRBD2 (6 bases). V was cut by 8 bases and J by 5 bases, with 21 bases left in between. Germline lookup yields CDR1 SGHTA and CDR2 FQGTGA. This CDR3 region has 15 residues. The CDR3 DNA sequence: TGTGCCAGCTCTCAATGGGCTAGCGTTGCCGAGACCCAGTACTTC. The encoded protein is CASSQWASVAETQYF.

V is TRBV12-3 or TRBV12-4 and J is TRBJ2-7; the match to TRBD2 covers 7 bases. This CDR3 spans 15 amino acids. The ends lost 6 bases at V and 0 bases at J; junction bases unmatched: 8. CDR3 coding DNA: TGTGCCAGCAGGCCAGAGGCGGGAGCCTCCTACGAGCAGTACTTC. Translated, it gives CASRPEAGASYEQYF.